This T cell receptor (beta chain) stems from a study of a mutant IDH1 vaccine in newly diagnosed glioma. Across the whole study: Vaccination began 4-6 weeks post radiotherapy alone, or with temozolomide cycles.

A word on this clone: Antigen: not known.

The time point is: week 35, safety follow-up. In the vaccine, a single dose held 300 ug of the mutant IDH1 20-mer peptide, along with topical imiquimod. New IDH1-mutant, ATRX-lost WHO grade 3 or 4 astrocytomas occurred in donors. This CDR3 is built from 12 residues. Trimming cost V 1 base and J 6 bases, with 7 bases left between them. Germline CDR1 is WSHSY and CDR2 is SAAADI. Clones were sequenced by immunoSEQ multiplex PCR, and TCRdb holds only the in-frame ones, with some missing. This sample has about 50,000 clones; around 92% occur once, and the top ten carry 2% to 2.5%. The input for sequencing was PBMCs, taken from a glioma patient whose treatment included an IDH1 peptide vaccine. V and J are TRBV10-2 and TRBJ2-7; D is uncertain. The clonotype comes from a man in his fifties or sixties with glioma. The CDR3 region is CASSEYSSEQYF. The DNA of the CDR3 is TGCGCCAGCAGTGAGTACAGCTCCGAGCAGTACTTC.